The table lists the clone carrying this T cell receptor beta chain with a few counts. The target antigen is unknown. The CDR3 has 20 amino acids. CDR1 and CDR2 (germline): MNHEY, SMNVEV (reference sequence). Trimming took 2 bases from V and 2 from J; bases not matched to a gene: 18. The data originate from a study of identical twins. Study conclusions and caveats: Weaker excess twin sharing was observed in beta out-of-frame sequences. Fewer insertions marked abundant cord blood beta clonotypes; young adult naive trended weakly, memory not at all. Rather than following the same donors, the conclusions depended on cross-sectional statistical analysis.

Unique molecular identifiers were present on the cDNA, which also gained a universal primer site by template switching. One entry per CDR3 protein results from TCRdb running MiXCR on the 5' RACE reads. Found here are about 900,000 distinct CDR3 sequences, about 12% of them singletons; the top ten hold around 1.6%. The same data also contributed to another study, on yellow fever vaccine responses in identical twins.

The rearrangement uses TRBV27 and TRBJ2-3; 8 bases are a match to TRBD1. Material for sequencing was PBMCs. The receptor's source is a woman under 30 in good health. CDR3 nucleotides: TGTGCCAGCAGTTTACATGGATCCCAGGGGGCACATATGGCCACAGATACGCAGTATTTT. Translating gives CASSLHGSQGAHMATDTQYF.